This record covers a single T cell receptor beta chain. Its cognate antigen has yet to be identified. No much larger clone exists at a distance of one base, and base qualities are not known. Collaborating institutions collected whole blood in K2EDTA tubes following their own protocols. For TCRbeta analysis, collaborators shipped samples as frozen whole blood, isolated PBMCs, or DNA extracted from either of those sample types. The data derive from a study of blood T cell repertoires in COVID-19 (dated by TCRdb to 2020 to 2021). Regarding the study in general: Collaborator samples came from the United States, Italy and Spain and covered acute and convalescent phases of COVID-19. The prospective study material was composed of cDNA or gDNA derived from T cells, B-cell-depleted T cells, or PBMCs. The dataset comprised deeply sampled blood TCRbeta repertoires from subjects exposed to, actively infected with, or recovered from COVID-19. A freely available public database, intended as a resource for researchers studying the immune response to SARS-CoV-2, is where the repertoires were released. Samples came from the ongoing ImmuneRACE study (first 160 participants) plus 1,254 subjects from 6 global collaborators. Nearly every sample came with metadata listing a de-identified subject ID, COVID-19 status, age in years and sex. HLA class I and class II types, where available, came from metadata supplied by the sample provider rather than from assay-based typing.

V loses 0 bases, J loses 3 bases, and the germline ends lie 13 bases apart. For CDR1 and CDR2, the germline V gene lists SGHRS and YFSETQ. The CDR3 contains 15 residues, cysteine and phenylalanine counted. Left in the record is the CDR3 DNA by itself, 45 bases read in frame from the first base. The paper's findings and limits, for the study overall: The amount of clinical and demographic metadata varied by source and participant and was provided uncurated.

The immunoSEQ Assay, a bias-controlled multiplex PCR, was used to amplify TCRbeta CDR3 regions from genomic DNA. Concerning the study's data processing: Nucleated cell counts per sample were estimated from amplification of reference gene primers within the assay. To quantify the absolute abundance of each unique TCRbeta CDR3 rearrangement, sequence reads were collapsed and filtered. For each sample, productive Simpson clonality was calculated by taking the square root of Simpson's diversity index across productive rearrangements. Held by TCRdb, this immuneACCESS table contains in-frame sequences only and omits some clones. Under half of the omission traces to an unresolved V gene where checked; the cause of the rest is unknown. V and J calls and clone size are those listed in that table; D and trimming were worked out from the DNA. The table for this sample lists some 65,000 clones; less than 90% of them were counted only once. Roughly 2.9% of the sample is taken by the ten largest.

The chain links TRBV5-1 with TRBJ2-7, with the D gene call left open. This clonotype originated in a man older than 75 with acute or convalescent COVID-19. Input material: peripheral blood. The CDR3 sequence is CASSLGSWADYEQYF. The DNA sequence follows: TGCGCCAGCAGCTTGGGATCATGGGCAGACTACGAGCAGTACTTC. The CDR3, completed at both ends by the reference TRBV5-1 and TRBJ2-7 genes, gives the full variable domain KAGVTQTPRYLIKTRGQQVTLSCSPISGHRSVSWYQQTPGQGLQFLFEYFSETQRNKGNFPGRFSGRQFSNSRSEMNVSTLELGDSALYLCASSLGSWADYEQYFGPGTRLTVT.